This TCR beta chain was documented in a study of low-dose radiotherapy and immunotherapy resistance in tumors. Study as a whole: Participants in Cohort 2 were given 1 Gy per fraction every two weeks, for 13 Gy over 26 weeks.

Time point here: before trial treatment. Donors were dosed with nivolumab and ipilimumab; they also received aspirin, low-dose cyclophosphamide and low-dose radiotherapy. This clonotype was observed many times. Trimming took 4 bases from V and 3 from J; bases not matched to a gene: 5. This CDR3 region has 13 residues. Germline CDR1 is GTSNPN and CDR2 is SVGIG (reference sequence). TRAV- and TRBV-specific primers, spanning alpha and beta chains, primed first-strand cDNA. TCRs were amplified for around 21 PCR cycles with a constant-region primer and V-primer adapter. TCRdb passed the reads through MiXCR, listing each CDR3 protein once. The sample has tens of thousands of distinct CDR3 sequences, roughly a sixth seen once; the top ten hold less than 3.5%.

Here the sequenced sample was PBMCs, taken before treatment. The sequence was obtained from a male donor with prostate cancer. This sequence joins TRBV30 and TRBJ2-7; 8 nucleotides align to TRBD1. CDR3 sequence reads: CAWTGTGIYEQYF. The CDR3 coding sequence is TGTGCCTGGACCGGGACAGGTATCTACGAGCAGTACTTC.